These 23 T cell receptor beta chains originate from one sample sequenced in a study of Ad26.COV2.S vaccination and SARS-CoV-2 variants. Sample treatment: about 20 received Ad26.COV2.S at low or high dose, single or two shots; 5 received placebo; per-sample allocation not given. The samples date from day 63 after the first vaccine or placebo injection. Sequencing used immunoSEQ multiplex PCR; TCRdb keeps in-frame clones, though not all of them. The repertoire includes fewer than 900,000 clones, roughly nine tenths of them detected once, and about 1.5% sits in the top ten. Sequencing used peripheral blood, obtained in a trial of Ad26.COV2.S vaccine versus placebo. These receptors were collected from a person between 18 and 59 years old who received the Ad26.COV2.S COVID-19 vaccine or a placebo.

The gene calls are TRBV9 and TRBJ1-2, with 7 bases that match TRBD1. Germline V gives CDR1 SGDLS, CDR2 YYNGEE. The CDR3 has 15 amino acids. V shed 3 bases and J 4 bases; nucleotides not matched to a gene: 9. CDR3 coding DNA: TGTGCCAGCAGCGCTTCAACAGGGGCGTCCTATGGCTACACCTTC. Translation: CASSASTGASYGYTF. Drawing the rest from reference TRBV9 and TRBJ1-2, the complete variable domain is DSGVTQTPKHLITATGQRVTLRCSPRSGDLSVYWYQQSLDQGLQFLIQYYNGEERAKGNILERFSAQQFPDLHSELNLSSLELGDSALYFCASSASTGASYGYTFGSGTRLTVV.

The chain employs TRBV5-5 and TRBJ2-3; D is uncertain. In germline, CDR1 is SGHKS, CDR2 YYEKEE (reference sequence). This CDR3 is built from 16 residues. The V end lost 4 bases, the J end lost 1 base, and 16 bases lay between the germline ends. The CDR3 region is CASSKGAFEGTDTQYF. In DNA, the CDR3 is TGTGCCAGCAGCAAGGGCGCGTTTGAAGGCACAGATACGCAGTATTTT.

The chain couples TRBV27 to TRBJ1-4; a weak D match, TRBD1 (6 bases). The CDR3 covers 12 residues. The germline CDR1 and CDR2 sequences are MNHEY and SMNVEV (reference sequence). The V and J ends lost 0 bases and 17 bases respectively, with 13 bases between them. CDR3 region: CASSLSGGPVFF. The CDR3 DNA is TGTGCCAGCAGTTTATCAGGGGGTCCAGTTTTTTTT.

This chain joins TRBV18 and TRBJ1-5, with D possibly TRBD1 on 5 matching bases. With 4 bases removed from V and 0 bases from J, the gap between germline ends came to 13 bases. This CDR3 has 16 residues. Germline V gene sequence: CDR1 KGHSH, CDR2 LQKENI. CDR3 nucleotides: TGTGCCAGCTCACTCTTCCAGGGAGATAGCAATCAGCCCCAGCATTTT. This sequence encodes CASSLFQGDSNQPQHF.

The V call is TRBV5-1, the J call TRBJ2-5; weak D call: TRBD1 (6 bases). The germline V gene has CDR1 SGHRS and CDR2 YFSETQ. The ends were cut back, 2 bases at V and 1 base at J, with 12 bases in the middle. There are 15 residues in the CDR3. CDR3 in DNA: TGCGCCAGCAGCTTTCAACAGGGTTCCCAAGAGACCCAGTACTTC. This codes for CASSFQQGSQETQYF.

The J gene is TRBJ2-2, the V gene TRBV5-4; weak D call: TRBD1 (6 bases). The CDR3 runs 17 residues. Per germline, CDR1 SGHNT and CDR2 YYREEE (reference sequence). The V and J ends lost 2 bases and 3 bases respectively, with 17 bases between them. CDR3 protein: CASSFPRGQGHTGELFF. Written as DNA, the CDR3 is TGTGCCAGCAGCTTCCCTAGGGGCCAGGGGCACACCGGGGAGCTGTTTTTT.

V gene TRBV18 combines with J gene TRBJ2-2; D is uncertain. The V gene's germline CDR1 is KGHSH and CDR2 LQKENI. This CDR3 contains 14 residues. With 3 bases removed from V and 1 base from J, the gap between germline ends came to 6 bases. CDR3 residues: CASSPGMNTGELFF. For the CDR3, the DNA is TGTGCCAGCTCACCGGGGATGAACACCGGGGAGCTGTTTTTT.

The V call is TRBV7-8, the J call TRBJ1-5, with D possibly matching TRBD1 (5 bases). This CDR3 is built from 14 residues. V was trimmed by 5 bases and J by 9 bases, leaving 17 bases between them. Germline V gene lookup returns CDR1 SGHVS and CDR2 FQNEAQ. This chain's CDR3 is CASSQRAGGGPQHF. The CDR3, as DNA: TGTGCCAGCAGCCAGCGGGCTGGGGGTGGGCCCCAGCATTTT. Combining the CDR3 with reference TRBV7-8 and TRBJ1-5 gives the whole variable domain GAGVSQSPRYKVAKRGQDVALRCDPISGHVSLFWYQQALGQGPEFLTYFQNEAQLDKSGLPSDRFFAERPEGSVSTLKIQRTQQEDSAVYLCASSQRAGGGPQHFGDGTRLSIL.

The chain carries TRBV6-5 and TRBJ2-7; no clear D. CDR1 is MNHEY, CDR2 SVGAGI, per germline. The V and J ends lost 5 bases and 3 bases respectively, with 5 bases between them. The CDR3 is 11 amino acids. The CDR3 coding sequence is TGTGCCAGCAGTCTAGTCTACGAGCAGTACTTC. It specifies CASSLVYEQYF.

The rearrangement uses TRBV6-5 and TRBJ1-3; D remains ambiguous. V lost 0 bases, J lost 0 bases, and 9 bases lay in between. Germline V gene sequence: CDR1 MNHEY, CDR2 SVGAGI. The CDR3 has 16 residues. The CDR3 coding sequence is TGTGCCAGCAGTTACTCAATATCGGGCTCTGGAAACACCATATATTTT. Amino acids: CASSYSISGSGNTIYF.

V usage is TRBV7-2 and J usage is TRBJ2-5; D possibly matches TRBD1 or TRBD2 (7 bases each). The germline V gene encodes CDR1 SGHTA and CDR2 FQGNSA. This CDR3 region has 15 residues. V lost 6 bases and J lost 4, with 18 bases in between. Here the CDR3 reads CASRKTSGGGETQYF. The CDR3 region has the DNA TGTGCCAGCAGAAAAACATCAGGGGGGGGAGAGACCCAGTACTTC.

The gene calls are TRBV30 and TRBJ2-1; 11 bases align to TRBD2. This CDR3 region has 18 residues. V lost 4 bases, J lost 0 bases, and 11 bases stayed unmatched. Germline CDR1 and CDR2: GTSNPN and SVGIG (reference sequence). This CDR3 is CAWNRLAGGLSSYNEQFF. CDR3 nucleotides: TGTGCCTGGAACCGGCTAGCGGGAGGTCTCAGCTCCTACAATGAGCAGTTCTTC. Based on the CDR3 plus reference TRBV30 and TRBJ2-1, the full variable domain is SQTIHQWPATLVQPVGSPLSLECTVEGTSNPNLYWYRQAAGRGLQLLFYSVGIGQISSEVPQNLSASRPQDRQFILSSKKLLLSDSGFYLCAWNRLAGGLSSYNEQFFGPGTRLTVL.

This chain joins TRBV5-6 and TRBJ2-3; possible D gene TRBD2, 5 bases. The V and J ends lost 5 bases and 14 bases respectively, with 15 bases between them. CDR3 size: 11 residues. CDR1 and CDR2 (germline): SGHDT, YYEEEE. The CDR3 sequence is CASSFLGSRYF. DNA of the CDR3: TGTGCCAGCAGTTTCCTTGGGAGTCGGTATTTT.

The chain has TRBV10-3 and TRBJ1-1; 11 nucleotides line up with TRBD1. The CDR3 runs 16 residues. V lost 0 bases to trimming and J lost 4 bases; unmatched junction nucleotides: 4. Looked up from germline, CDR1 is ENHRY and CDR2 is SYGVKD. The DNA for the CDR3 is TGTGCCATCAGTGAGTCGCGGGGGACAGGGGGCACTGAAGCTTTCTTT. Encoded protein: CAISESRGTGGTEAFF.

The chain uses TRBV30 and TRBJ1-1; D gene uncertain. Germline values: CDR1 GTSNPN, CDR2 SVGIG (reference sequence). This CDR3 is built from 13 residues. Trimming left V 3 bases short and J 1 base short, with 9 bases between. The CDR3 DNA reads as TGTGCCTGGAGGAACGGTCCGAACACTGAAGCTTTCTTT. The encoded protein is CAWRNGPNTEAFF.

The chain is built from TRBV24-1 and TRBJ2-4; 7 bases align to TRBD2. J gave up 7 bases and V 4 bases, and 9 bases lay outside the gene matches. Germline CDR1 reads KGHDR; CDR2 reads SFDVKD. The CDR3 runs to 15 residues. The CDR3 nucleotides read TGTGCCACCAGTGACCGAAGCGGGGAGGGTAACATTCAGTACTTC. Protein product: CATSDRSGEGNIQYF.

The V and J genes are TRBV5-4 and TRBJ2-5; 9 bases agree with TRBD2. With V trimmed by 2 bases and J by 2 bases, 4 bases remained unmatched. CDR1 is SGHNT and CDR2 is YYREEE in the germline V gene (reference sequence). This CDR3 has 15 residues. The CDR3 DNA reads TGTGCCAGCAGCTTCACTAGCGGGCGACAAGAGACCCAGTACTTC. Translated, it gives CASSFTSGRQETQYF.

As for this clone: Different DNA sequences within this sample yield the same CDR3. The chain is built from TRBV19 and TRBJ2-7, with D possibly matching TRBD1 (6 bases). CDR3 length equals 14 residues. CDR1 is LNHDA, CDR2 SQIVND, per germline (reference sequence). V gave up 3 bases and J gave up 0 bases, with 9 bases separating them. The CDR3 loop reads CASSIQGTSYEQYF. The CDR3 DNA follows: TGTGCCAGTAGTATTCAGGGGACCTCCTACGAGCAGTACTTC.

The genes are TRBV27 and TRBJ2-7, with a tentative D call TRBD2 (5 bases). The germline CDR1 and CDR2 sequences are MNHEY and SMNVEV (reference sequence). The ends were cut back, 2 bases at V and 5 bases at J, with 10 bases in the middle. This CDR3 has 13 amino acids. CDR3 region: CASSLAPRDEQYF. For the CDR3, the DNA is TGTGCCAGCAGTTTAGCCCCGAGGGACGAGCAGTACTTC.

The chain employs TRBV15 and TRBJ1-3, with D perhaps matching TRBD1 (6 bases). The V gene lost 0 bases and the J gene lost 3 bases, with 9 bases spanning the gap. Germline CDR1 is LNHNV and CDR2 is YYDKDF (reference sequence). CDR3 length: 15 amino acids. The CDR3 loop reads CATSRESGVGNTIYF. DNA of the CDR3: TGTGCCACCAGCAGAGAGTCAGGGGTTGGAAACACCATATATTTT.

This chain joins TRBV24-1 and TRBJ2-3, with D possibly called TRBD1 or TRBD2 (5 bases each). Trimming took off 3 bases at V and 6 bases at J, with 18 bases between the two ends. This CDR3 contains 16 residues. The V gene's germline CDR1 is KGHDR and CDR2 SFDVKD. The CDR3 DNA reads as TGTGCCACCAGTGATCCTCCACAAGGCCGGGGCGATACGCAGTATTTT. This sequence encodes CATSDPPQGRGDTQYF.

On this clone: Other nucleotide sequences in the sample specify the same CDR3. This chain uses TRBV18 with TRBJ2-1; 12 bases match TRBD2. With 0 bases clipped from V and 7 bases from J, the junction kept 4 bases outside the gene matches. Germline V gene lookup returns CDR1 KGHSH and CDR2 LQKENI. The CDR3 spans 16 residues. The CDR3 protein is CASSPPGLAGGNEQFF. CDR3 nucleotide sequence: TGTGCCAGCTCACCACCGGGTCTAGCGGGAGGGAATGAGCAGTTCTTC.

This chain uses TRBV19 with TRBJ2-1, with D possibly being TRBD1 or TRBD2 (5 bases each). This CDR3 region has 15 residues. V was pared by 6 bases and J by 0 bases, with 12 bases between. Germline V gene sequence: CDR1 LNHDA, CDR2 SQIVND (reference sequence). CDR3 in DNA: TGTGCCAGTAGCCCCTTCGGGGCCTCCTACAATGAGCAGTTCTTC. Amino acids: CASSPFGASYNEQFF.